This entry is about one T cell receptor (beta chain). Its antigen remains unknown. Sample time point: pre-treatment sample, taken before nivolumab and TIL therapy. Most excised metastases sampled were pleural nodules or supraclavicular lymph nodes. Tumor harvest preceded PD-1/PD-L1 blockade, followed by nivolumab treatment. The data originate from a study of TIL therapy for anti-PD-1-resistant metastatic lung cancer. The wider study: Median tumor PD-L1 proportion score was under 6.5%. The study's findings and limits: Many TIL product clones were absent from baseline tumor, suggesting clonal contraction.

This was the immunoSEQ v3 assay. Sequencing depth was 1.9 million or so read pairs for survey level, roughly 4.5-6 million for deep. Profiling relied on immunoSEQ multiplex PCR, and the TCRdb table lists in-frame clones only, not all of them. The repertoire holds about 100,000 clones, with 50% to 70% as singletons. Germline V gene sequence: CDR1 SEHNR, CDR2 FQNEAQ (reference sequence). V shed 3 bases and J 8 bases; nucleotides not matched to a gene: 0. This CDR3 region has 13 residues. The genes are TRBV7-9 and TRBJ1-4; 10 bases agree with TRBD1. The specimen comprised tumor tissue, sampled at baseline. The receptor's source is a person aged 25 to 85 with non-small cell lung cancer. The CDR3 region has the DNA TGTGCCAGCAGCTTGGACAGGGGGGAAAAACTGTTTTTT. Amino acid sequence: CASSLDRGEKLFF.